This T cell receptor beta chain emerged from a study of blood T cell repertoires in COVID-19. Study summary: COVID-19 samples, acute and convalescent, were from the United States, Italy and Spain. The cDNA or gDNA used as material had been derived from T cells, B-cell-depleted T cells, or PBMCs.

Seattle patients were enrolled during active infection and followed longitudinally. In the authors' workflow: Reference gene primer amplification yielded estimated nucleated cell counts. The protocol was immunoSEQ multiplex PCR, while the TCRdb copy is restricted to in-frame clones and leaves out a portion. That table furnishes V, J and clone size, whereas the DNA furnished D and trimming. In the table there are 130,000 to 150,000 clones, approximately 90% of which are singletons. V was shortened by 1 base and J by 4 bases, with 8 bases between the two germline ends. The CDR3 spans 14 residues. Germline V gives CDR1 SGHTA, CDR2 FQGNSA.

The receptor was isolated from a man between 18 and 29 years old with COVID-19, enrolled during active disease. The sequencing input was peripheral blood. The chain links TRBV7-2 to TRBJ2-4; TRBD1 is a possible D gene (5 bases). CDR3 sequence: CASSLDRLKNIQYF. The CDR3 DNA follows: TGTGCCAGCAGCTTAGACAGGTTAAAAAACATTCAGTACTTC. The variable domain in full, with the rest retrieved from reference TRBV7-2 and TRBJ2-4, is GAGVSQSPSNKVTEKGKDVELRCDPISGHTALYWYRQSLGQGLEFLIYFQGNSAPDKSGLPSDRFSAERTGGSVSTLTIQRTQQEDSAVYLCASSLDRLKNIQYFGAGTRLSVL.